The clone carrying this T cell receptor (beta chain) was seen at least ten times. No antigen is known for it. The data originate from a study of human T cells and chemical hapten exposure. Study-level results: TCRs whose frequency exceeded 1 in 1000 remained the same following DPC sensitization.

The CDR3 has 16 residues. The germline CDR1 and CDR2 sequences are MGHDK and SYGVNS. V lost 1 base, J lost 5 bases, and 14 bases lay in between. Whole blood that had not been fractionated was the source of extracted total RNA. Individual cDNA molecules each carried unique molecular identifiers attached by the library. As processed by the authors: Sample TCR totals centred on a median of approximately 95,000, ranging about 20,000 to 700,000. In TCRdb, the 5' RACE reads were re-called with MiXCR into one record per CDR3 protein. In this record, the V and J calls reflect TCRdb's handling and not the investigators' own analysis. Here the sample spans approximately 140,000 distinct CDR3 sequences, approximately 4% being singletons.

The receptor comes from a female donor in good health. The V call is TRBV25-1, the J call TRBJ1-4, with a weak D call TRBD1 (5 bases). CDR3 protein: CASSEWKTERNEKLFF. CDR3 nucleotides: TGTGCCAGCAGTGAATGGAAGACAGAACGGAATGAAAAACTGTTTTTT. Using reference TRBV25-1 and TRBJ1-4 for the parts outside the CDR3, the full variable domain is EADIYQTPRYLVIGTGKKITLECSQTMGHDKMYWYQQDPGMELHLIHYSYGVNSTEKGDLSSESTVSRIRTEHFPLTLESARPSHTSQYLCASSEWKTERNEKLFFGSGTQLSVL.